Sequencing of this T cell receptor (beta chain) was carried out in a study of blood T cell repertoires in COVID-19. As for the study in general: Specimens from acute and convalescent COVID-19 originated in the United States, Italy and Spain. Sources were T cells, B-cell-depleted T cells, or PBMCs; the material itself was cDNA or gDNA.

The germline CDR1 and CDR2 sequences are MNHEY and SMNVEV (reference sequence). The CDR3 has 15 residues. The ends lost 7 bases at V and 6 bases at J; junction bases unmatched: 11. Original processing methods: It was from reference gene primer amplification that nucleated cell counts were estimated. Sequencing was performed with immunoSEQ multiplex PCR; in TCRdb, only in-frame clones are kept and a portion is missing. The D gene and trimming were derived from the DNA, and the V and J assignments and clone size from that table. Of some 290,000 clones in the sample, over 85% were seen once. What was sequenced was peripheral blood. V and J are TRBV27 and TRBJ2-1; TRBD1 agrees at 8 bases. The clonotype originates from a woman younger than 45 with COVID-19, enrolled during active disease. CDR3 amino acids: CASTPPGQVFNEQFF. DNA of the CDR3: TGTGCCAGCACCCCGCCGGGACAGGTCTTCAATGAGCAGTTCTTC.